A selection of T cell receptor beta chains follows, all from one sample in a study of blood T cells in healthy people across ages. TCRdb re-called the 5' RACE reads with MiXCR, one entry per CDR3 protein. The profile shows 920,000 or so distinct CDR3 sequences, around 43% of them singletons. Sequencing was done on a sample of blood. The receptors stem from a woman aged 60-75 years in good health. Both conserved end residues are part of each CDR3. The D gene is left open where the match is weak. Clone size appears in some rows only: once, few, many, or a class for an expanded clone.

>NA|NA|TRBJ2-7|TRBV9
CASSVEGSSPYEQYF
TGTGCCAGCAGCGTAGAAGGTAGCAGCCCCTACGAGCAGTACTTC
>NA|NA|TRBJ2-7|TRBV21-1
CASNGGGTEAYEQYF
TGTGCCAGCAACGGAGGCGGGACCGAGGCCTACGAGCAGTACTTC
>NA|NA|TRBJ2-1|TRBV7-8
CASSLRSRNEQFF
TGTGCCAGCAGCTTAAGATCGAGAAACGAGCAGTTCTTC
>NA|TRBD1|TRBJ1-1|TRBV20-1
CSARDRQGSRGAEAFF
TGCAGTGCTAGAGATCGACAGGGATCGAGGGGAGCTGAAGCTTTCTTT
>few|NA|TRBJ2-7|TRBV7-3
CASSLTNMGERPSYEQYF
TGTGCCAGCAGCTTAACAAATATGGGCGAGCGGCCCTCCTACGAGCAGTACTTC
>few|NA|TRBJ2-7|TRBV27
CASSSKYSYAYEQYF
TGTGCCAGCAGTTCGAAGTACAGTTACGCCTACGAGCAGTACTTC
>few|TRBD2|TRBJ2-7|TRBV12-3/TRBV12-4
CASSRTSGRNYEQYF
TGTGCCAGCAGCCGGACTAGCGGGAGGAACTACGAGCAGTACTTC
>NA|TRBD1|TRBJ2-1|TRBV11-3
CASSISQGNNEQFF
TGTGCCAGCAGCATATCACAGGGGAACAATGAGCAGTTCTTC
>NA|NA|TRBJ2-1|TRBV20-1
CSARGASSNEQFF
TGCAGTGCTAGAGGTGCTAGCAGCAATGAGCAGTTCTTC
>NA|NA|TRBJ1-5|TRBV4-2
CASSHQGIHQPQHF
TGTGCCAGCAGCCACCAGGGGATCCATCAGCCCCAGCATTTT
>few|NA|TRBJ2-6|TRBV25-1
CASSELAESGANVLTF
TGTGCCAGCAGTGAACTGGCTGAGTCAGGGGCCAACGTCCTGACTTTC
>few|NA|TRBJ2-1|TRBV11-2
CASSFYGSLGNEQFF
TGTGCCAGCAGCTTCTACGGGAGTCTCGGGAATGAGCAGTTCTTC
>NA|TRBD2|TRBJ2-3|TRBV11-3
CASSETSGSSTDTQYF
TGTGCCAGCAGCGAAACTAGCGGCTCTAGCACAGATACGCAGTATTTT
>NA|TRBD2|TRBJ2-3|TRBV9
CASSGRQDTQYF
TGTGCCAGTAGCGGGCGACAAGATACGCAGTATTTT
>few|NA|TRBJ1-2|TRBV15
CATSLNAGGYTF
TGTGCCACCAGCCTTAATGCAGGCGGCTACACCTTC
>few|NA|TRBJ2-5|TRBV29-1
CSVETGGDQYF
TGCAGCGTTGAAACAGGTGGAGACCAGTACTTC
>few|NA|TRBJ2-4|TRBV11-2
CASSPPSGTRNIQYF
TGTGCCAGCAGCCCTCCCAGCGGAACTCGGAACATTCAGTACTTC
>NA|TRBD2|TRBJ2-1|TRBV5-1
CASSFIRPSGDEQFF
TGCGCCAGCAGCTTCATAAGGCCTAGCGGCGATGAGCAGTTCTTC
>NA|NA|TRBJ2-1|TRBV9
CASSPPGNSYNEQFF
TGTGCCAGCAGCCCTCCAGGGAACTCCTACAATGAGCAGTTCTTC